These 10 T cell receptor beta chains came from one sample sequenced in a study of cytomegalovirus exposure and HLA in healthy donors. PCR used 60 Vbeta primers and 13 Jbeta primers. Here immunoSEQ multiplex PCR was the method, and the copy in TCRdb shows in-frame clones only, minus some. In the table there are about 82,000 clones, around 73% of which are singletons. Sequenced material: PBMCs. Receptors originate from a man aged 45-60 years in good health and CMV-seronegative.

V usage is TRBV5-1 and J usage is TRBJ2-5; 7 nucleotides align to TRBD1. The V and J ends lost 2 bases and 4 bases, in that order; junction bases with no gene match: 11. The CDR3 sequence is 16 residues long. CDR1 is SGHRS, CDR2 YFSETQ, per germline. The CDR3 nucleotides are TGCGCCAGCAGCTTAATCCCCGCGACAGGGCTAGAGACCCAGTACTTC. Translated, it gives CASSLIPATGLETQYF.

This clone was detected only a few times. The chain has TRBV6-1 and TRBJ2-7; TRBD2 is a possible D gene (5 bases). This CDR3 spans 14 amino acids. Between the trimmed V and J ends, which lost 5 bases and 4 bases, there was a span of 15 bases. Germline CDR1 reads MNHNS; CDR2 reads SASEGT. The CDR3 sequence is CASSPTDGGYEQYF. In nucleotides, the CDR3 is TGTGCCAGCAGTCCGACGGACGGAGGTTACGAGCAGTACTTC.

The chain is built from TRBV5-5 and TRBJ2-3; D is possibly TRBD1 (5 bases). Germline V gene data show CDR1 as SGHKS and CDR2 as YYEKEE (reference sequence). CDR3 length equals 15 residues. With 1 base removed from V and 2 bases from J, the gap between germline ends came to 11 bases. The CDR3 region is CASSLTGDVTDTQYF. In DNA form, the CDR3 reads TGTGCCAGCAGCTTGACAGGAGACGTCACAGATACGCAGTATTTT. Full variable domain (missing parts from reference TRBV5-5 and TRBJ2-3): DAGVTQSPTHLIKTRGQQVTLRCSPISGHKSVSWYQQVLGQGPQFIFQYYEKEERGRGNFPDRFSARQFPNYSSELNVNALLLGDSALYLCASSLTGDVTDTQYFGPGTRLTVL.

V usage is TRBV29-1 and J usage is TRBJ2-7; D may be TRBD1 (7 bases). The germline V and J ends were trimmed by 0 bases and 2 bases, with 20 bases remaining between them. Germline-derived CDR1 and CDR2 are SQVTM and ANQGSEA. This CDR3 has 17 residues. This CDR3 is CSVEDPRQGGPTYEQYF. The CDR3 nucleotides are TGCAGCGTTGAAGATCCACGGCAGGGGGGACCGACCTACGAGCAGTACTTC.

In its sample, this clone was seen a few times. The rearrangement joins TRBV29-1 to TRBJ2-1; the match to TRBD1 covers 10 bases. The CDR3 has 15 amino acids. The germline V gene encodes CDR1 SQVTM and CDR2 ANQGSEA. V was pared by 6 bases and J by 3 bases, with 8 bases of the junction left unmatched. This CDR3 is CSVPSGTGDYNEQFF. The CDR3 nucleotides read TGCAGCGTGCCGTCCGGGACAGGGGACTACAATGAGCAGTTCTTC.

V usage is TRBV2 and J usage is TRBJ2-7, with 7 bases matching TRBD2. The ends lost 3 bases at V and 2 bases at J; junction bases unmatched: 1. Looked up from germline, CDR1 is SNHLY and CDR2 is FYNNEI. The CDR3 has 13 residues. The CDR3 loop is CASSDGTTYEQYF. The CDR3 coding sequence is TGTGCCAGCAGTGATGGGACTACCTACGAGCAGTACTTC.

The chain has TRBV10-3 and TRBJ2-1, with 16 bases fitting TRBD2. Trimming at V came to 6 bases and at J to 10 bases, leaving 3 bases not matched to a gene. Germline CDR1 reads ENHRY; CDR2 reads SYGVKD. This CDR3 region has 14 residues. The CDR3 loop reads CAISGTSGGVEQFF. For the CDR3, the DNA is TGTGCCATCAGCGGGACTAGCGGGGGGGTGGAGCAGTTCTTC.

The rearrangement links TRBV7-2 to TRBJ2-1, with 8 bases aligning to TRBD2. From germline, CDR1 is SGHTA and CDR2 FQGNSA. J gave up 15 bases and V 0 bases, and 7 bases lay outside the gene matches. The CDR3 spans 13 residues. This CDR3 is CASSLATSSGWFF. CDR3 DNA: TGTGCCAGCAGCTTAGCTACCTCTAGCGGGTGGTTCTTC.

The gene calls are TRBV6-1 and TRBJ1-2; 8 bases align to TRBD1. Germline V gives CDR1 MNHNS, CDR2 SASEGT. The CDR3 runs 15 residues. The trim removed 2 bases at V and 4 bases at J, leaving 6 bases unmatched. CDR3 loop: CASSETGQVGYGYTF. As DNA, the CDR3 is TGTGCCAGCAGTGAAACGGGACAGGTGGGCTATGGCTACACCTTC.

The rearrangement uses TRBV19 and TRBJ1-2; TRBD1 matches 12 bases. Germline CDR1 reads LNHDA; CDR2 reads SQIVND (reference sequence). The CDR3 sequence is 17 residues long. The trim removed 7 bases at V and 3 bases at J, leaving 12 bases unmatched. CDR3 bases: TGTGCCAGTAATTTAAGCCGGGACAGGGGGCGCGACTATGGCTACACCTTC. It translates to CASNLSRDRGRDYGYTF. The whole variable domain, filled in from reference TRBV19 and TRBJ1-2, reads DGGITQSPKYLFRKEGQNVTLSCEQNLNHDAMYWYRQDPGQGLRLIYYSQIVNDFQKGDIAEGYSVSREKKESFPLTVTSAQKNPTAFYLCASNLSRDRGRDYGYTFGSGTRLTVV.